This T cell receptor beta chain originates from a study of OX40 agonist ivuxolimab in advanced cancers. Study context: Patients were treated with ivuxolimab, an agonistic anti-OX40 (CD134) antibody. At roughly 80% male, the cohort had a mean age of around 56 years, ranging from roughly 20 to 85.

Method: immunoSEQ multiplex PCR; TCRdb's copy keeps in-frame clones and lacks some. The data contain tens of thousands of clones, 82% of them singletons. This clone came up a few times. The germline V gene has CDR1 MNHEY and CDR2 SMNVEV (reference sequence). This CDR3 contains 14 residues. The germline V and J ends were trimmed by 4 bases and 6 bases, with 15 bases remaining between them. The source of this sequence is an adult with an advanced solid tumor such as melanoma, head and neck, liver or kidney cancer. The sample in question was CD4+ or CD8+ T cells sorted from blood, obtained in a trial of the OX40 agonist ivuxolimab. This sequence joins TRBV27 and TRBJ1-1, with TRBD1 as a possible D gene (6 bases). The CDR3 region is CASSSPLGASEAFF. In nucleotides, the CDR3 is TGTGCCAGCAGTTCCCCGTTGGGGGCCTCTGAAGCTTTCTTT.